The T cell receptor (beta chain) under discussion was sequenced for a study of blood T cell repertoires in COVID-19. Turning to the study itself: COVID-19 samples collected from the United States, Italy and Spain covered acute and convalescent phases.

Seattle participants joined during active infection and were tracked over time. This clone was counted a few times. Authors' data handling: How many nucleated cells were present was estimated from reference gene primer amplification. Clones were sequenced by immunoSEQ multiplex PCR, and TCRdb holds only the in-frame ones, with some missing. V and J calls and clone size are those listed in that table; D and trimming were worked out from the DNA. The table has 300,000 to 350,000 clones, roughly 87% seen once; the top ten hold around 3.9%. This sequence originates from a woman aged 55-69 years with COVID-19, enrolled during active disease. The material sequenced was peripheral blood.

CDR3 region: CASSIRFSTYEQYF. The CDR3 DNA reads as TGTGCCAGCAGTATCAGGTTCTCGACCTACGAGCAGTACTTC. The chain combines TRBV2 with TRBJ2-7; no firm D call. Germline CDR1 reads SNHLY; CDR2 reads FYNNEI. The V end was cut by 5 bases, the J end by 2 bases, with 13 bases between. The CDR3 extends over 14 amino acids.